The sequence of this TCR beta chain was determined in a study of CD8+CD57+ T cells in acquired aplastic anemia. Study-wide context: The average read count for CD4+ cells in healthy donors was about 10 million.

CDR3 length equals 12 residues. Germline values: CDR1 SEHNR, CDR2 FQNEAQ (reference sequence). This clonotype was recorded once. An end of the junction does not agree with germline; a read error may underlie this. Profiling that covered TCR beta VDJ and CDR3 relied on genomic DNA as its template. TCRdb redid the calling of the reads with MiXCR, one entry per CDR3 protein. Among about 210,000 distinct CDR3 sequences, 61% were seen once, and the ten largest hold 29%. What was sequenced was sorted CD4+, CD8+, or CD8+CD57+ T cells (not recorded which) from PBMCs. The chain joins TRBV7-9 to TRBJ1-2; no reliable D call. The sequence was obtained from a human donor in good health. The CDR3, as DNA: TGTGCCAGCAGCTTAGTAGGAGATGGCTACATCTTC. This codes for CASSLVGDGYIF.